This TCR beta chain was sequenced for a study of T cells in Graves' hyperthyroidism and ophthalmopathy. Germline V gene data show CDR1 as MRHNA and CDR2 as SNTAGT. The CDR3 loop spans 12 amino acids. Deletions cut 6 bases from V and 2 bases from J, with 7 bases between. RNA transcripts served as the template for amplifying TCR beta CDR3 regions. Carried out on the TCR CDR3, a first-round RT-PCR used the HTBI primer set. One entry per CDR3 protein, called by TCRdb with MiXCR from the multiplex PCR reads. The sample includes roughly 500,000 distinct CDR3 sequences, about 15% of them seen just once. Comment on this clonotype: This may arise from a read error, as a much more abundant clone is one base away.

This chain connects TRBV6-4 to TRBJ1-2; D is perhaps TRBD1 (5 bases). Specimen: blood. The receptor was derived from a woman aged 25 to 39 with Graves' ophthalmopathy. CDR3 bases: TGTGCCAGCAGCGCAGGGAACTATGGCTACACCTTC. It codes for CASSAGNYGYTF.